This TCR beta chain stems from a study of spatial heterogeneity in lung cancer. This clonotype was seen ten or more times. No antigen is known for it. TCRdb independently ran MiXCR on the 5' RACE reads; one entry per CDR3 protein. The sample has about 100,000 distinct CDR3 sequences; 4% to 4.5% are singletons. Documented time point: sample taken at primary tumor resection. Findings of the study overall: Intratumoral expanded alpha and beta TCR counts were found to track tumor mutation counts.

This sample comprised lung tumor tissue, obtained at surgery. This clonotype was sampled from a male donor with early-stage non-small cell lung cancer.

Here the CDR3 DNA reads TGTGCCAGCAGTTTGGGCCCTCGTGACTATGGCTACACCTTC. It yields the protein CASSLGPRDYGYTF. The V and J genes are TRBV2 and TRBJ1-2; D not resolved. In germline, CDR1 is SNHLY, CDR2 FYNNEI. This CDR3 comprises 14 residues. Trimming removed 5 bases from V and 3 bases from J, with 13 bases in between.